The next 16 T cell receptor beta chains were all read from a single sample in a study of T cells after yellow fever vaccination. TCRdb independently ran MiXCR on the 5' RACE reads; one entry per CDR3 protein. The table records a few hundred thousand distinct CDR3 sequences, around 3.9% of them present only once. This material consisted of PBMCs, taken on the day of the yellow fever booster vaccination. The receptor set was obtained from a man aged 18-30 years who received the YFV17D yellow fever vaccine.

The chain uses TRBV7-8 and TRBJ2-3, with 7 positions matching TRBD2. There are 13 residues in the CDR3. V shed 8 bases and J 4 bases; nucleotides not matched to a gene: 6. Germline-derived CDR1 and CDR2 are SGHVS and FQNEAQ. CDR3 region: CASSEAGADTQYF. The CDR3 bases are TGTGCCAGCTCGGAGGCGGGGGCAGATACGCAGTATTTT.

This clonotype was seen ten or more times. This chain connects TRBV5-1 to TRBJ2-7; 13 bases are a match to TRBD2. There are 16 residues in the CDR3. The V and J ends lost 4 bases and 1 base, in that order; junction bases with no gene match: 5. Per the germline V gene, CDR1 is SGHRS and CDR2 is YFSETQ. The CDR3 region has the DNA TGCGCCAGCAGCACTAGCGGGGGGGCCGATTCCTACGAGCAGTACTTC. Amino acid sequence: CASSTSGGADSYEQYF.

This clonotype has more than one count but fewer than ten. V is TRBV20-1 and J is TRBJ2-2; TRBD2 matches 9 bases. The trim removed 6 bases at V and 4 bases at J, leaving 9 bases unmatched. The CDR3 sequence is 15 residues long. In germline, CDR1 is DFQATT, CDR2 SNEGSKA (reference sequence). The CDR3 DNA is TGCAGTGCGGTTGGGACTAGCAGGGGCACCGGGGAGCTGTTTTTT. Translation: CSAVGTSRGTGELFF.

Only a few counts were recorded for this clonotype. This sequence joins TRBV9 and TRBJ1-1; D possibly corresponds to TRBD1 (6 bases). This CDR3 has 16 amino acids. CDR1 and CDR2 from the germline V gene are SGDLS and YYNGEE. Trimming removed 3 bases at V and 4 bases at J, with 19 bases between. The CDR3 sequence is CASSGNRDRPLTEAFF. As DNA, the CDR3 is TGTGCCAGCAGCGGAAACAGAGACAGGCCACTCACTGAAGCTTTCTTT.

The rearrangement joins TRBV2 to TRBJ2-7; TRBD2 might be the D (7 bases). CDR1 SNHLY and CDR2 FYNNEI come from the germline V gene. The V gene lost 7 bases and the J gene lost 4 bases, with 17 bases spanning the gap. The CDR3 contains 14 residues. CDR3 in DNA: TGTGCCAGCAACGCGGGGGCCGAGATGTACGAGCAGTACTTC. Its translation is CASNAGAEMYEQYF.

This clonotype was counted at least ten times. The CDR3 DNA reads as TGCAGTGCTAACAGGGATGGGCAGTATTTT. This translates into CSANRDGQYF. The chain uses TRBV20-1 and TRBJ2-3; weak D call: TRBD1 (6 bases). V lost 4 bases and J lost 11, with 10 bases in between. CDR3 size: 10 residues. The germline V gene encodes CDR1 DFQATT and CDR2 SNEGSKA (reference sequence).

This clonotype occurred a few times. The V and J genes are TRBV19 and TRBJ2-7, with TRBD1 matching over 7 bases. The CDR3 contains 12 residues. Losses at the gene ends were 2 bases for V and 5 bases for J; bases not matched to a gene: 0. Germline V lookup: CDR1 LNHDA, CDR2 SQIVND (reference sequence). The CDR3 bases are TGTGCCAGTAGTATACAGGGGGACGAGCAGTACTTC. Its protein is CASSIQGDEQYF. Full variable domain (outside the CDR3, taken from reference TRBV19 and TRBJ2-7): DGGITQSPKYLFRKEGQNVTLSCEQNLNHDAMYWYRQDPGQGLRLIYYSQIVNDFQKGDIAEGYSVSREKKESFPLTVTSAQKNPTAFYLCASSIQGDEQYFGPGTRLTVT.

The sample holds a few counts of this clonotype. The J gene is TRBJ2-1, the V gene TRBV29-1; a possible D gene is TRBD2 (7 bases). V lost 7 bases and J 8 bases, leaving 18 bases between the germline ends. Germline loops: CDR1 SQVTM, CDR2 ANQGSEA. The CDR3 extends over 13 amino acids. The CDR3 spells CSARFGGLDEQFF. DNA for the CDR3: TGCAGCGCCCGGTTCGGGGGGCTGGATGAGCAGTTCTTC.

J is TRBJ2-7 and V is TRBV6-1; the D gene is possibly TRBD2 (6 bases). Germline lookup yields CDR1 MNHNS and CDR2 SASEGT. V was pared by 4 bases and J by 4 bases, with 11 bases between. This CDR3 is built from 13 residues. The CDR3 sequence: CASSGDWGYEQYV. The CDR3, as DNA: TGTGCCAGCAGTGGGGACTGGGGATACGAGCAGTACGTC.

The rearrangement uses TRBV11-2 and TRBJ2-3; maybe TRBD2 (5 bases). Germline V CDR1 and CDR2: SGHAT, FQNNGV. Trimming took off 5 bases at V and 8 bases at J, with 14 bases between the two ends. The CDR3 is 13 amino acids. CDR3 amino acids: CASSTDSPLTQYF. In DNA form, the CDR3 reads TGTGCCAGCAGCACGGACTCTCCTCTTACGCAGTATTTT.

This clonotype showed up many times. This sequence joins TRBV20-1 and TRBJ1-1, with a possible D match to TRBD1 (5 bases). Germline V lookup: CDR1 DFQATT, CDR2 SNEGSKA (reference sequence). Trimming took 6 bases from V and 0 from J, leaving 14 bases between them. The CDR3 is 14 residues long. The CDR3 DNA is TGCAGTGCCCATACTGGACATATGAACACTGAAGCTTTCTTT. It is translated as CSAHTGHMNTEAFF.

At least ten counts were recorded for this clonotype. This rearrangement joins TRBV5-1 to TRBJ1-1, with 9 bases that match TRBD1. CDR3 size: 13 residues. V lost 2 bases to trimming and J lost 8 bases; unmatched junction nucleotides: 4. Germline CDR1 SGHRS, CDR2 YFSETQ. The CDR3 sequence is CASSLRGTGEAFF. CDR3 bases: TGCGCCAGCAGCTTAAGGGGGACAGGGGAAGCTTTCTTT.

This clonotype appeared many times. The rearrangement joins TRBV30 to TRBJ2-7; a weak D match, TRBD2 (7 bases). This CDR3 spans 12 amino acids. Germline CDR1 GTSNPN, CDR2 SVGIG (reference sequence). Between the trimmed V and J ends, which lost 2 bases and 7 bases, there was a span of 12 bases. CDR3 in DNA: TGTGCCTGGAGTCTGGGGGGGCAGGAGCAGTACTTC. It is translated as CAWSLGGQEQYF. The full variable domain, completed using reference TRBV30 and TRBJ2-7, is SQTIHQWPATLVQPVGSPLSLECTVEGTSNPNLYWYRQAAGRGLQLLFYSVGIGQISSEVPQNLSASRPQDRQFILSSKKLLLSDSGFYLCAWSLGGQEQYFGPGTRLTVT.

The chain links TRBV6-5 to TRBJ2-7, with a tentative D call TRBD1 (6 bases). CDR1 is MNHEY, CDR2 SVGAGI, per germline. The V gene lost 0 bases and the J gene lost 2 bases, with 11 bases spanning the gap. CDR3 length equals 15 residues. The CDR3 loop reads CASSYSKGDTYEQYF. The CDR3 coding sequence is TGTGCCAGCAGTTACTCGAAGGGGGACACCTACGAGCAGTACTTC.

In DNA, the CDR3 is TGTGCCAGCACCCGGGACAGGGTTACCGGGGAGCTGTTTTTT. Protein sequence: CASTRDRVTGELFF. The V gene is TRBV6-6, the J gene TRBJ2-2; 9 positions match TRBD1. The junction had 5 bases not matched to a gene; V was cut back by 7 bases and J by 5 bases. Per germline, CDR1 MNHNY and CDR2 SVGAGI (reference sequence). The length of the CDR3 is 14 residues.

This clonotype appeared many times. This rearrangement joins TRBV25-1 to TRBJ2-3, with TRBD2 matching 11 bases. Trimming took 3 bases from V and 6 from J; bases not matched to a gene: 11. The CDR3 contains 17 residues. CDR1 and CDR2 from the germline V gene are MGHDK and SYGVNS. Here the CDR3 DNA reads TGTGCCAGCAGTGAGGAGGGGACTAGCGGAGGTGGGGATACGCAGTATTTT. The encoded protein is CASSEEGTSGGGDTQYF.